A selection of T cell receptor beta chains follows, all from one sample in a study of graft-versus-host responses after intestinal transplantation. Measured with immunoSEQ multiplex PCR; TCRdb has only the in-frame clones, and not every one. The table records some 46,000 clones, 85% to 95% of them present only once. Sequenced material: PBMCs, taken about 800 days after a first intestinal transplant, on the day of a second. These receptors originate from a human patient who received an intestinal transplant, so some T cells may come from the graft donor. Both conserved end residues are part of each CDR3. D genes are given only for firm matches. Some rows mark clone size as missing; the rest say once, few, many or name a class of expanded clone.

CSSYPINRGGMNTEAFF	TGCAGCTCATACCCTATCAACAGGGGTGGGATGAACACTGAAGCTTTCTTT	TRBD1	17	TRBV29-1	TRBJ1-1	.
CASSLEVGAEQYF	TGTGCTAGCAGCTTAGAGGTTGGGGCAGAGCAGTACTTC	.	13	TRBV7-7	TRBJ2-7	.
CASRSSGGGSYEQYF	TGCGCCAGCAGGAGTTCCGGGGGTGGATCCTACGAGCAGTACTTC	.	15	TRBV5-1	TRBJ2-7	.
CATSRDPGTSGPYEQYF	TGTGCCACCAGCAGAGATCCCGGGACTAGCGGGCCTTACGAGCAGTACTTC	TRBD2	17	TRBV15	TRBJ2-7	.
CASSKTGRDEQYF	TGTGCCAGCAGCAAGACAGGGAGAGACGAGCAGTACTTC	TRBD1	13	TRBV6-4	TRBJ2-7	few
CASSALGREQYF	TGCGCCAGCAGCGCCTTGGGGAGGGAGCAGTACTTC	.	12	TRBV5-1	TRBJ2-7	once
CASRGQGATPDQETQYF	TGTGCCAGCCGGGGACAGGGCGCTACCCCTGACCAAGAGACCCAGTACTTC	TRBD1	17	TRBV2	TRBJ2-5	.
CASTPRDRAEAFF	TGTGCCAGCACCCCGAGAGACAGGGCTGAAGCTTTCTTT	TRBD1	13	TRBV7-9	TRBJ1-1	.
CASSPRGADTQYF	TGTGCCAGCAGCCCCAGGGGGGCAGATACGCAGTATTTT	.	13	TRBV25-1	TRBJ2-3	.
CASSPSGRGADTQYF	TGCGCCAGCAGCCCATCAGGCAGGGGGGCAGATACGCAGTATTTT	.	15	TRBV5-1	TRBJ2-3	.
CASSLWLDIEQYF	TGTGCCAGCAGTTTATGGCTAGATATCGAGCAGTACTTC	.	13	TRBV28	TRBJ2-7	.
CSARAGYEQFF	TGCAGTGCTAGAGCAGGCTATGAGCAGTTCTTC	.	11	TRBV20-1	TRBJ2-1	.
CASSLTSGQTTQYF	TGTGCCAGCAGCTTAACTAGCGGGCAAACTACGCAGTATTTT	TRBD2	14	TRBV7-2	TRBJ2-3	once
CASSLGGYEQYF	TGTGCCAGCAGCTTGGGAGGCTACGAGCAGTACTTC	.	12	TRBV5-4	TRBJ2-7	.
CASSLASGSANEQFF	TGTGCTAGCAGCTTAGCTAGCGGGAGTGCCAATGAGCAGTTCTTC	TRBD2	15	TRBV7-7	TRBJ2-1	.
CASKQDGGNTIYF	TGCGCCAGCAAGCAGGATGGGGGGAACACCATATATTTT	.	13	TRBV10-2	TRBJ1-3	.
CSATGSYGYTF	TGCAGCGCTACAGGGTCCTATGGCTACACCTTC	.	11	TRBV29-1	TRBJ1-2	.
CASSPGTTYYEQYF	TGTGCCAGCTCGCCAGGGACCACCTACTACGAGCAGTACTTC	.	14	TRBV18	TRBJ2-7	.
CASSLNPLRDARGEQFF	TGTGCCAGCAGCTTGAATCCGTTGCGGGACGCCAGAGGTGAGCAGTTCTTC	.	17	TRBV7-3	TRBJ2-1	.
CASRSGASGLLAKNIQYF	TGTGCCAGCAGGTCGGGGGCTAGCGGACTACTAGCCAAAAACATTCAGTACTTC	.	18	TRBV27	TRBJ2-4	.
CASSWTLLSYNEQFF	TGTGCCAGCAGTTGGACACTTCTCTCCTACAATGAGCAGTTCTTC	.	15	TRBV27	TRBJ2-1	once
CASSVSGGSTDTQYF	TGTGCCAGCAGTGTTAGCGGGGGGAGCACAGATACGCAGTATTTT	TRBD2	15	TRBV6-5	TRBJ2-3	.
CASSLGTGEQYF	TGCGCCAGCAGCTTGGGGACAGGTGAGCAGTACTTC	TRBD1	12	TRBV5-1	TRBJ2-7	.
CASSLGQGQFYEQYF	TGTGCCAGCAGCTTAGGACAGGGGCAATTCTACGAGCAGTACTTC	TRBD1	15	TRBV7-9	TRBJ2-7	.
CASSTGQGEGPEAFF	TGTGCCAGCAGCACCGGACAGGGTGAGGGCCCTGAAGCTTTCTTT	TRBD1	15	TRBV5-6	TRBJ1-1	.
CACEDREGSYNEQFF	TGTGCCTGTGAGGACAGGGAAGGTTCCTACAATGAGCAGTTCTTC	TRBD1	15	TRBV28	TRBJ2-1	.
CASSPPTSGSSNEQFF	TGTGCCAGCAGCCCACCAACTAGCGGCTCGAGCAATGAGCAGTTCTTC	TRBD2	16	TRBV5-4	TRBJ2-1	once
CASSETGYIPRLAFF	TGTGCCAGCAGTGAAACAGGGTATATACCTCGGTTGGCTTTCTTT	.	15	TRBV27	TRBJ1-1	.
CASGRTGGNQPQHF	TGTGCCAGCGGACGGACAGGGGGCAATCAGCCCCAGCATTTT	TRBD1	14	TRBV6-1	TRBJ1-5	.